Described below is a single T cell receptor (beta chain) sequence and its context. The method was immunoSEQ multiplex PCR; TCRdb's version includes in-frame clones alone and lacks a portion of them. This table has tens of thousands of clones, about three quarters appearing once. This sample is part of a study of T cell responses to AZD1222 COVID-19 vaccine. The V and J ends lost 0 bases and 0 bases, in that order; junction bases with no gene match: 7. The CDR3 spans 19 residues. Germline V CDR1 and CDR2: SGHVS, FNYEAQ. The rearrangement joins TRBV7-6 to TRBJ2-5; 13 nucleotides line up with TRBD2. This clonotype was sampled from an adult in good health. The material sequenced was peripheral blood, taken on day 0 of AZD1222 vaccination. CDR3 protein: CASSLAVPGLAGYQETQYF. In DNA, the CDR3 is TGTGCCAGCAGCTTAGCCGTCCCGGGACTAGCGGGGTACCAAGAGACCCAGTACTTC.